This is a list of T cell receptor beta chains from one sample in a study of T-cell memory formation after mild COVID-19. TCRdb passed the 5' RACE reads through MiXCR, listing each CDR3 protein once. Of about 430,000 distinct CDR3 sequences detected, around 24% appear once; the ten largest clones hold about 8.7%. The source material was PBMCs or a T cell subset sorted from them (not recorded which). These receptors came from an adult woman who had mild COVID-19 (a few samples of this study predate the infection). Cell type and time point are not known. Both conserved end residues are part of each CDR3. Each record gives: V gene, J gene, CDR3 protein.

TRBV20-1,TRBJ2-1,CSATTTSGRGNEQFF
TRBV4-2,TRBJ2-6,CASKDGGGQVSGANVLTF
TRBV28,TRBJ2-6,CASSPGASGANVLTF
TRBV5-1,TRBJ1-5,CASSLGPVSNQPQHF
TRBV4-2,TRBJ2-2,CASSQDSLIAGEVNTGELFF
TRBV7-6,TRBJ2-5,CASSLDWQGEETQYF
TRBV5-1,TRBJ2-3,CASRNRLAGLTDTQYF
TRBV5-1,TRBJ1-4,CASSGGTAGWDEKLFF
TRBV5-1,TRBJ1-2,CASSLGSGNDYGYTF
TRBV2,TRBJ1-1,CASRGPGLRGKLFF
TRBV10-2,TRBJ1-2,CASQRTDPYGYTF
TRBV10-3,TRBJ1-5,CAISDLDRSVQPQHF
TRBV6-5,TRBJ2-2,CASISPNTGELFF
TRBV14,TRBJ1-1,CASSQVTGYTEAFF
TRBV3-1,TRBJ2-7,CASSRQIASHTYEQYF
TRBV29-1,TRBJ2-3,CSVGVRGDPPDTQYF
TRBV25-1,TRBJ2-3,CASSVSGTQYF
TRBV7-2,TRBJ2-7,CASSAGLAGGPSF
TRBV12-3/TRBV12-4,TRBJ2-5,CASSLLRDEETQYF
TRBV20-1,TRBJ1-2,CSARALDGAAYGYTF
TRBV5-1,TRBJ2-3,CASAGGLDTQYF
TRBV5-1,TRBJ1-1,CASSWRTGANTEAFF
TRBV6-5,TRBJ2-1,CASIPTGTGNEQFF
TRBV20-1,TRBJ2-7,CSARGGGQFVSYEQYF
TRBV5-6,TRBJ1-2,CASSLVRFGDGYTF
TRBV11-2,TRBJ2-3,CASSPLGGGAEDTQYF
TRBV29-1,TRBJ2-5,CSVSDPGETQYF
TRBV9,TRBJ1-1,CASSVEVAGTEAFF
TRBV7-7,TRBJ2-3,CASSLLGEDTQYF
TRBV6-4,TRBJ2-1,CASSDSGLAGGGEQFF
TRBV5-1,TRBJ1-1,CASTMDTEAFF
TRBV4-2,TRBJ1-5,CASSHGDQPQHF
TRBV30,TRBJ2-3,CAWSGYGGGGDTQYF
TRBV5-1,TRBJ2-7,CASSSRDRALQQYF
TRBV7-9,TRBJ2-1,CASSYPTGGSYNEQFF
TRBV11-3,TRBJ2-1,CASSVYGTGLRNEQFF
TRBV11-2,TRBJ1-1,CASSSPDRGATEAFF
TRBV24-1,TRBJ2-4,CATSRPKNIQYF
TRBV5-5,TRBJ1-5,CASSLWGNNQPQHF
TRBV30,TRBJ1-1,CAWRHRGNTEAFF
TRBV29-1,TRBJ1-1,CSVGAGTGGIVTEAFF
TRBV4-1,TRBJ2-3,CASSPLDSRYTDTQYF
TRBV6-5,TRBJ2-5,CASSYSSGGGQETQYF
TRBV20-1,TRBJ2-5,CSARKGGVTETQYF
TRBV7-2,TRBJ2-3,CASSLGLGFTDTQYF
TRBV7-6,TRBJ1-1,CASSFERGLGAEAFF
TRBV9,TRBJ2-3,CASSLGQVPSTDTQYF
TRBV27,TRBJ2-1,CASHLGPRDEQFF
TRBV12-3/TRBV12-4,TRBJ2-5,CASSLGGVETQYF
TRBV12-3/TRBV12-4,TRBJ2-1,CASSWGGGNEQFF
TRBV6-5,TRBJ1-2,CASSYGNRGVRYGYTF
TRBV15,TRBJ2-2,CATSSGTPGTGELFF
TRBV9,TRBJ2-3,CASSADLPGTQYF
TRBV5-1,TRBJ2-1,CASSLYPGANEQFF
TRBV7-2,TRBJ2-7,CASSSFTGSSYEQYF